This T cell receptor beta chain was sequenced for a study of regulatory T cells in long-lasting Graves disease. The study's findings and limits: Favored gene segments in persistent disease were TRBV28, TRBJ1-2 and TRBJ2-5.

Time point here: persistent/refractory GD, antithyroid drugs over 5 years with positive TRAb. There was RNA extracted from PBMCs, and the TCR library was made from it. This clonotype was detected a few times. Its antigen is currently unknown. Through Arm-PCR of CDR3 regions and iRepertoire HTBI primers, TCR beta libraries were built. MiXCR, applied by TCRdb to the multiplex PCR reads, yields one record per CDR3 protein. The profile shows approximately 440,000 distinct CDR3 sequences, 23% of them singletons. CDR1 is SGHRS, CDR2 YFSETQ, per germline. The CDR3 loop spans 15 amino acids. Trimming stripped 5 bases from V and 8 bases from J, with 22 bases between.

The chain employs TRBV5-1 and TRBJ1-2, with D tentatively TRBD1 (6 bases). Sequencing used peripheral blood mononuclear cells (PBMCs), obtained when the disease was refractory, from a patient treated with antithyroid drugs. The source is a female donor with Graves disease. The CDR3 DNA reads TGCGCCAGCAGATTACCTAAAGCAACAGGGAACGGCTACACCTTC. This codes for CASRLPKATGNGYTF.